This T cell receptor beta chain was sequenced during a study of cytomegalovirus exposure and HLA in healthy donors. A note on this clone: Its target is not known.

Germline values: CDR1 SGDLS, CDR2 YYNGEE. V shed 0 bases and J 1 base; nucleotides not matched to a gene: 1. CDR3 size: 15 residues. Overall study findings and caveats: Analysis performed later found about 17,000 TCR beta sequences associated with HLA alleles at 0.05 false discovery rate. TRBV6-2, TRBV6-3 and some other V segments were excluded as indistinguishable. The authors later found TCR association rates varying by HLA locus, with DRB1 most and HLA-C fewest. What a later analysis showed was that several of the most significant clusters appeared linked to common viral pathogens.

Amplification used 60 Vbeta primers and 13 Jbeta primers. The repertoire was sequenced with immunoSEQ multiplex PCR; TCRdb's copy has only in-frame clones and lacks some. The sample carries roughly 180,000 clones, 70% to 80% recorded once. The chain carries TRBV9 and TRBJ2-1; 7 positions agree with TRBD2. Sequenced sample: PBMCs. The TCR was taken from a female donor in good health and CMV-seronegative. The CDR3 nucleotides read TGTGCCAGCAGCGTAGTGGGGGGGTCCTACAATGAGCAGTTCTTC. As protein: CASSVVGGSYNEQFF.